A selection of T cell receptor beta chains follows, all from one sample in a study of lymphopenia after photon versus proton radiotherapy. The assay was immunoSEQ multiplex PCR, and TCRdb's table has in-frame clones only and misses some. The table has 65,000 to 75,000 clones, 87% seen once; the top ten hold about 10%. Sequenced material: peripheral blood, taken from a patient treated with proton-based radiotherapy. The receptors derive from an elderly man with esophageal cancer. Both conserved end residues are part of each CDR3. A D gene is named only where the DNA matches it firmly. Size is stated for part of the rows, as once, few or many counts, or as a class when the clone is expanded.

NA	TRBV4-1	14	TRBJ1-4	NA	TGCGCCAGCAGCCAACGCCTCGGACAGGAAAAACTGTTTTTT	CASSQRLGQEKLFF
once	TRBV10-3	13	TRBJ2-5	NA	TGTGCCATCAGTGCAACAGACCAAGAGACCCAGTACTTC	CAISATDQETQYF
NA	TRBV7-2	14	TRBJ1-1	NA	TGTGCCAGCAGCTTAGAGGGGCTGAACACTGAAGCTTTCTTT	CASSLEGLNTEAFF
NA	TRBV18	12	TRBJ1-1	NA	TGTGCCAGCTCACCGAAGAACACTGAAGCTTTCTTT	CASSPKNTEAFF
NA	TRBV7-2	16	TRBJ2-5	TRBD1	TGTGCCAGCAGCCGACCCCCAGGGGGTATCGGGGAGACCCAGTACTTC	CASSRPPGGIGETQYF
NA	TRBV7-2	13	TRBJ1-1	NA	TGTGCCAGCAGCTTAGGAGGAGACACTGAAGCTTTCTTT	CASSLGGDTEAFF
NA	TRBV10-3	15	TRBJ2-4	TRBD1	TGTGCCATCAGTGAGCCCTGGACAGGACCAAACATTCAGTACTTC	CAISEPWTGPNIQYF
NA	TRBV30	14	TRBJ1-4	NA	TGTGCCTGGAGTGCCGGGGCGCTTGATGAAAAACTGTTTTTT	CAWSAGALDEKLFF
few	TRBV5-4	15	TRBJ2-5	NA	TGTGCCAGCAGCTTGAAGGGTGAGGGTGGTGAGACCCAGTACTTC	CASSLKGEGGETQYF
once	TRBV11-1	14	TRBJ2-3	NA	TGTGCCAGCAGCTTAAACGGCAACACAGATACGCAGTATTTT	CASSLNGNTDTQYF
NA	TRBV7-3	15	TRBJ2-3	TRBD2	TGTGCCAGCAGCCCCGGGGGGGCCTGGTCAGATACGCAGTATTTT	CASSPGGAWSDTQYF
few	TRBV5-1	15	TRBJ2-3	TRBD1	TGCGCCAGCAGCCAGGGGGACCCACGGACTGATACGCAGTATTTT	CASSQGDPRTDTQYF
NA	TRBV19	13	TRBJ2-4	NA	TGTGCCAGTTCCCCGGGCCCCAAAAACATTCAGTACTTC	CASSPGPKNIQYF
NA	TRBV11-2	14	TRBJ2-4	NA	TGTGCCAGCAGCTTAGCGGGGGGCGAGGACATTCAGTACTTC	CASSLAGGEDIQYF
NA	TRBV5-8	15	TRBJ2-3	TRBD1	TGTGCCAGCAGCTCCGGGACAGGGTGGGCAGATACGCAGTATTTT	CASSSGTGWADTQYF
NA	TRBV7-3	12	TRBJ1-1	NA	TGTGCCAGCGGCAGCTCGAACACTGAAGCTTTCTTT	CASGSSNTEAFF
NA	TRBV5-6	15	TRBJ1-1	NA	TGTGCCAGCAGCTCTATTAAGACCCTAGACACTGAAGCTTTCTTT	CASSSIKTLDTEAFF
NA	TRBV6-1	11	TRBJ2-6	NA	TGTGGAAGCACTGGGGCCAACGTCCTGACTTTC	CGSTGANVLTF
NA	TRBV11-3	16	TRBJ2-1	TRBD2	TGTGCCAGCAGCAAACTGATAGCGGGGGGGTACAATGAGCAGTTCTTC	CASSKLIAGGYNEQFF
NA	TRBV6-6	11	TRBJ1-1	NA	TGTGCCAGTAAGCGCAGCACTGAAGCTTTCTTT	CASKRSTEAFF
NA	TRBV25-1	13	TRBJ2-7	TRBD1	TGTGCCAGCAGTGACAGGGGGCTTGGGGAGCAGTACTTC	CASSDRGLGEQYF
once	TRBV6-1	16	TRBJ2-3	NA	TGTGCCAGCAGTGAATTGGTGGGAGCAGGAACAGATACGCAGTATTTT	CASSELVGAGTDTQYF
NA	TRBV4-1	14	TRBJ1-1	TRBD1	TGCGCCAGCGCCGGGGCTCAGGGGGTAACTGAAGCTTTCTTT	CASAGAQGVTEAFF
few	TRBV7-9	17	TRBJ2-7	TRBD2	TGTGCCAGCAGCGAACACCGCGGGACTAGCGAGTCCTACGAGCAGTACTTC	CASSEHRGTSESYEQYF
NA	TRBV10-3	13	TRBJ2-1	NA	TGTGCCATCAGTGGGCGGGGTAACAATGAGCAGTTCTTC	CAISGRGNNEQFF
NA	TRBV19	14	TRBJ1-1	TRBD1	TGTGCCAGTAGTTACACAGGGGGGTCCACTGAAGCTTTCTTT	CASSYTGGSTEAFF
NA	TRBV6-5	12	TRBJ2-7	TRBD1	TGTGCCAGCACCCAAGGGGGCAGGGAGCAGTACTTC	CASTQGGREQYF
NA	TRBV7-9	12	TRBJ2-2	NA	TGTGCCTGTTCATCGAGAACCGGGGAGCTGTTTTTT	CACSSRTGELFF
NA	TRBV5-8	13	TRBJ2-7	NA	TGTGCCAGCAGCTTCGGGTTGCCTTACGAGCAGTACTTC	CASSFGLPYEQYF
NA	TRBV7-7	14	TRBJ2-3	NA	TGTGCCAGCAGCCCAGGGACGGCCACAGATACGCAGTATTTT	CASSPGTATDTQYF
few	TRBV18	14	TRBJ1-1	NA	TGTGCCAGCTCACCCAACAAAGGCAGCACTGAAGCTTTCTTT	CASSPNKGSTEAFF
NA	TRBV5-1	15	TRBJ1-3	NA	TGCGCCAGCAGCTTAACAGGGTACTCTGGAAACACCATATATTTT	CASSLTGYSGNTIYF
once	TRBV6-4	15	TRBJ2-3	NA	TGTGCCAGCAGTGACTCAGCAGGGAGCACAGATACGCAGTATTTT	CASSDSAGSTDTQYF
NA	TRBV7-6	13	TRBJ1-2	NA	TGTGCCAGCAGCCCCGGGGGGGACTATGGCTACACCTTC	CASSPGGDYGYTF
NA	TRBV29-1	14	TRBJ1-1	NA	TGCAGCGTAGCCATGACCGGTTTCCGCACCCCGTTGAGTTTT	CSVAMTGFRTPLSF